This T cell receptor beta chain was documented in a study of blood T cell repertoires in COVID-19. For the study at large: Material from acute and convalescent COVID-19 was sourced from the United States, Italy and Spain. From T cells, B-cell-depleted T cells, or PBMCs came the material, which was cDNA or gDNA.

Per the original data handling: How many nucleated cells were present was estimated from reference gene primer amplification. Method: immunoSEQ multiplex PCR; TCRdb's copy keeps in-frame clones and lacks some. The V and J calls and clone size come from that table; D and trimming were worked out from the DNA. Counted here are approximately 120,000 clones, roughly 84% occurring once; the ten biggest clones make up roughly 8.2%. The CDR3 runs to 15 residues. With V trimmed by 6 bases and J by 4 bases, 8 bases remained unmatched. Germline CDR1 is MNHEY and CDR2 is SVGEGT. The sequenced sample was peripheral blood. The gene calls are TRBV6-2 or TRBV6-3 and TRBJ1-2; 10 nucleotides agree with TRBD1. The origin of this receptor is a woman aged 80 or over with active or convalescent COVID-19. The CDR3 bases are TGTGCCAGCAGCTCTGCCGGGACAGGGGTCTATGGCTACACCTTC. This codes for CASSSAGTGVYGYTF.